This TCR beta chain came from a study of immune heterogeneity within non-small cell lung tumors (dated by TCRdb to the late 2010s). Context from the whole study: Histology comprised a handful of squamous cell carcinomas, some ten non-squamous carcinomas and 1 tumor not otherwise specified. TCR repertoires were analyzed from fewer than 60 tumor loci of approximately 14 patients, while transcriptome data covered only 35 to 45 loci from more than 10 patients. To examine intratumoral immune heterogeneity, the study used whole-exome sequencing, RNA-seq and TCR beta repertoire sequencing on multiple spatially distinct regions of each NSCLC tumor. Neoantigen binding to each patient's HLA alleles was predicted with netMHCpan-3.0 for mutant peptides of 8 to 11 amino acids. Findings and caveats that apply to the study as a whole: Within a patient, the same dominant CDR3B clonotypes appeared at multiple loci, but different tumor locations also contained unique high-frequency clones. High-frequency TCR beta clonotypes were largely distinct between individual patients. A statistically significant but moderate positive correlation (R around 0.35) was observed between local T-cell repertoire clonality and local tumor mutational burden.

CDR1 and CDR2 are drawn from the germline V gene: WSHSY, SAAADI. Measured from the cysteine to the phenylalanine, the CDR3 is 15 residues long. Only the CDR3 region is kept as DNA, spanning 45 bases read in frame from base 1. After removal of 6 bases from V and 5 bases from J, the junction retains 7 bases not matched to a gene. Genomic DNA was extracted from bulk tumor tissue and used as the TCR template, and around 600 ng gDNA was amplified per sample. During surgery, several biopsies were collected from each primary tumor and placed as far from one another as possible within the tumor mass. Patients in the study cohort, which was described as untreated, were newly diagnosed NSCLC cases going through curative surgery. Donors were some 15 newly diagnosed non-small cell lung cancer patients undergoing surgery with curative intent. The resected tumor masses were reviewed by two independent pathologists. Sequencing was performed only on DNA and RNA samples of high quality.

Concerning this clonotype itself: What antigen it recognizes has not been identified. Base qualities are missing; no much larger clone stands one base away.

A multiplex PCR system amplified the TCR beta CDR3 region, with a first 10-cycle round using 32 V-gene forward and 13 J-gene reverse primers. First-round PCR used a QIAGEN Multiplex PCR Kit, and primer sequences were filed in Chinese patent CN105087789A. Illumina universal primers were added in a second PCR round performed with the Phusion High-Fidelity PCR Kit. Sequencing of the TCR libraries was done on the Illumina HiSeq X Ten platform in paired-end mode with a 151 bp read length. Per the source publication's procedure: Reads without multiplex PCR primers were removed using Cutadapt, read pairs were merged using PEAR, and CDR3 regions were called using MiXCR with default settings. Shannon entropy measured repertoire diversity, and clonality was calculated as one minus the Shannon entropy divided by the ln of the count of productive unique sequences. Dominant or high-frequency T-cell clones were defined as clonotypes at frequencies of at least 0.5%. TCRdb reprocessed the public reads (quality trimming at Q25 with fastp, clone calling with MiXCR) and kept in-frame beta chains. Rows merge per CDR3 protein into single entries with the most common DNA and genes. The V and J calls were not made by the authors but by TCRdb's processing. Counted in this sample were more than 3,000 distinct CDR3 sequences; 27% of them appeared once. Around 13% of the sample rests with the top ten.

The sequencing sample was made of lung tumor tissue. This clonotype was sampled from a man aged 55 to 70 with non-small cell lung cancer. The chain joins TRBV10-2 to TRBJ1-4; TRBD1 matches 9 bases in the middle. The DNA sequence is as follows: TGCGCCAGCAGCTCCCTCGGGACAGGGAATGAAAAACTGTTTTTT. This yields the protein CASSSLGTGNEKLFF.